This T cell receptor (beta chain) was found in a study of blood T cell repertoires in COVID-19. In the study overall: Spain, Italy and the United States supplied samples that represented acute and convalescent COVID-19. The cDNA or gDNA used as material had been derived from T cells, B-cell-depleted T cells, or PBMCs.

In the authors' methods: Using reference gene primer amplification, nucleated cell counts were estimated. Profiling relied on immunoSEQ multiplex PCR, and the TCRdb table lists in-frame clones only, not all of them. Clone size and V and J calls were adopted from that table, with D and trimming inferred from the DNA. The sample lists some 80,000 clones, roughly 90% occurring once. The CDR3 is 13 residues long. The V and J ends lost 4 bases and 5 bases respectively, with 9 bases between them. Germline V gene sequence: CDR1 LGHNA, CDR2 YNFKEQ. Enrolled during active infection, Seattle patients were then followed longitudinally.

The receptor comes from a man between 45 and 60 years old with COVID-19, enrolled during active disease. The sample taken for sequencing was peripheral blood. The chain is built from TRBV4-2 and TRBJ1-5; D is possibly TRBD1 (5 bases). CDR3 nucleotide sequence: TGTGCCAGCAGCCGCCTCAGGGATCAGCCCCAGCATTTT. It is translated as CASSRLRDQPQHF.